The 18 T cell receptor beta chains presented below share a single source sample, sequenced in a study of T cells in Graves' hyperthyroidism and ophthalmopathy. Using RNA transcripts as the source, TCR beta CDR3 regions were amplified. Primed by the HTBI set, a first-round RT-PCR was run on the TCR CDR3. TCRdb ran MiXCR on the multiplex PCR reads and lists one entry per CDR3 protein. This sample yields 210,000 or so distinct CDR3 sequences, of which under 20% are seen a single time; around 50% belongs to the top ten. Sequencing used blood. These receptors all come from a man over 45 with Graves' hyperthyroidism.

This clonotype was found a few times. The chain carries TRBV10-2 and TRBJ2-3; D uncertain. The germline V gene encodes CDR1 WSHSY and CDR2 SAAADI. The CDR3 length is 15 residues. Deletions cut 5 bases from V and 4 bases from J, with 16 bases between. This chain's CDR3 is CASSRAHDGADTQYF. The CDR3 nucleotides are TGCGCCAGCAGTAGGGCTCACGACGGAGCAGATACGCAGTATTTT.

There are many counts of this clonotype. CDR3 in amino acids: CSVTRLAGGNEQFF. CDR3 coding DNA: TGCAGCGTTACAAGACTAGCGGGAGGCAATGAGCAGTTCTTC. The J gene is TRBJ2-1, the V gene TRBV29-1, with 13 bases aligning to TRBD2. Germline CDR1 and CDR2: SQVTM and ANQGSEA. The CDR3 covers 14 residues. Trimming at V came to 5 bases and at J to 6 bases, leaving 4 bases not matched to a gene.

This clonotype was picked up many times. V gene TRBV7-9 combines with J gene TRBJ1-2; D may be TRBD1 (5 bases). CDR3 length: 13 amino acids. With 1 base removed from V and 6 bases from J, the gap between germline ends came to 9 bases. CDR1 and CDR2 (germline): SEHNR, FQNEAQ (reference sequence). The CDR3 nucleotides are TGTGCCAGCAGCTTAGGCCAGGGTAATGGCTACACCTTC. It specifies CASSLGQGNGYTF.

V usage is TRBV5-1 and J usage is TRBJ2-3, with TRBD2 identical over 10 bases. The V gene end was trimmed by 0 bases and the J gene end by 0 bases; junction bases not matched to a gene: 10. This CDR3 contains 19 residues. Germline V lookup: CDR1 SGHRS, CDR2 YFSETQ. CDR3 protein: CASSLEASGRIESTDTQYF. The CDR3 DNA sequence: TGCGCCAGCAGCTTGGAGGCTAGCGGGAGAATAGAAAGCACAGATACGCAGTATTTT. The whole variable domain, filled in from reference TRBV5-1 and TRBJ2-3, reads KAGVTQTPRYLIKTRGQQVTLSCSPISGHRSVSWYQQTPGQGLQFLFEYFSETQRNKGNFPGRFSGRQFSNSRSEMNVSTLELGDSALYLCASSLEASGRIESTDTQYFGPGTRLTVL.

The chain uses TRBV7-9 and TRBJ2-1, with TRBD1 as a possible D gene (5 bases). V was cut by 3 bases and J by 8 bases, with 8 bases left in between. Germline-derived CDR1 and CDR2 are SEHNR and FQNEAQ (reference sequence). This CDR3 has 12 residues. CDR3 coding DNA: TGTGCCAGCAGCTTCAGGGTTCATGAGCAGTTCTTC. Translated, it gives CASSFRVHEQFF.

The rearrangement joins TRBV15 to TRBJ2-1; TRBD2 might be the D (6 bases). Germline-derived CDR1 and CDR2 are LNHNV and YYDKDF (reference sequence). CDR3 length: 16 amino acids. V was shortened by 0 bases and J by 7 bases, with 16 bases between the two germline ends. DNA for the CDR3: TGTGCCACCAGCAGAGATGGGGCGGGATGGAGGAATGAGCAGTTCTTC. It encodes CATSRDGAGWRNEQFF.

Details on this clonotype: A much bigger clone sits one base away, suggesting this may be a read error. This rearrangement joins TRBV6-1 to TRBJ1-2; no firm D call. Deletions cut 5 bases from V and 7 bases from J, with 20 bases between. Per the germline V gene, CDR1 is MNHNS and CDR2 is SASEGT. This CDR3 has 15 amino acids. In DNA, the CDR3 is TGTGCCAGCAGTCTATACAAGGACGGATTAGGTGGCTACACCTTC. It specifies CASSLYKDGLGGYTF.

This clonotype was recorded many times. The rearrangement uses TRBV3-1 and TRBJ2-1, with 8 bases fitting TRBD2. The CDR3 extends over 14 amino acids. CDR1 is LGHDT and CDR2 is YNNKEL in the germline V gene (reference sequence). Germline trimming cut 5 bases from V and 7 bases from J; bases unmatched to any gene: 7. The chain's CDR3 is CASSKREHRNEQFF. The CDR3 region has the DNA TGTGCCAGCAGCAAGCGGGAGCACCGGAATGAGCAGTTCTTC.

Note on this clonotype: It may be a read error: a sequence one base away is much more abundant. The rearrangement uses TRBV30 and TRBJ2-7, with D uncertain. The germline CDR1 and CDR2 sequences are GTSNPN and SVGIG (reference sequence). The V end lost 3 bases, the J end lost 6 bases, and 15 bases lay between the germline ends. CDR3 length: 13 residues. The CDR3, as DNA: TGTGCCTGGAGAAGAAACCAGCCACTCGAGCAGTACTTC. This sequence encodes CAWRRNQPLEQYF.

Ten or more counts support this clonotype. The chain joins TRBV20-1 to TRBJ2-1, with a tentative D call TRBD2 (5 bases). The CDR3 runs 13 residues. Trimming cost V 2 bases and J 5 bases, with 10 bases left between them. In germline, CDR1 is DFQATT, CDR2 SNEGSKA (reference sequence). Written as DNA, the CDR3 is TGCAGTGCTAGATTCAGGCGGGACAATGAGCAGTTCTTC. Translation gives CSARFRRDNEQFF.

This chain uses TRBV18 with TRBJ2-2; 11 bases line up with TRBD2. Germline CDR1 KGHSH, CDR2 LQKENI. The CDR3 is made up of 16 amino acids. Germline trimming cut 0 bases from V and 4 bases from J; bases unmatched to any gene: 1. The CDR3: CASSPPGLAATGELFF. The CDR3 region has the DNA TGTGCCAGCTCACCACCGGGACTAGCGGCCACCGGGGAGCTGTTTTTT.

This clonotype was counted at least ten times. This sequence joins TRBV12-3 or TRBV12-4 and TRBJ2-5, with D tentatively TRBD1 or TRBD2 (6 bases each). V was clipped by 2 bases and J by 5 bases, with 9 bases between them. The CDR3 runs to 13 residues. CDR3 residues: CASSLWRGETQYF. The CDR3 bases are TGTGCCAGCAGTTTATGGAGGGGGGAGACCCAGTACTTC.

This clonotype was recorded many times. The chain couples TRBV5-1 to TRBJ1-2; no firm D call. CDR1 is SGHRS, CDR2 YFSETQ, per germline. Trimming cost V 1 base and J 6 bases, with 16 bases left between them. This CDR3 is 15 amino acids long. CDR3 nucleotides: TGCGCCAGCAGCTTGACGGTGACCGGGGAGGATGGCTACACCTTC. Translation: CASSLTVTGEDGYTF. The full variable domain, rest sourced from reference TRBV5-1 and TRBJ1-2, is KAGVTQTPRYLIKTRGQQVTLSCSPISGHRSVSWYQQTPGQGLQFLFEYFSETQRNKGNFPGRFSGRQFSNSRSEMNVSTLELGDSALYLCASSLTVTGEDGYTFGSGTRLTVV.

This clonotype was seen at least ten times. The chain is built from TRBV2 and TRBJ2-7, with 11 bases lining up with TRBD2. Germline lookup yields CDR1 SNHLY and CDR2 FYNNEI. V trimming: 3 bases; J trimming: 6 bases; junction bases outside the gene matches: 7. The length of the CDR3 is 15 residues. The CDR3 bases are TGTGCCAGCAGTGATTATGGACTAGCGGGTTCCGAGCAGTACTTC. Residues: CASSDYGLAGSEQYF.

This clonotype came up many times. This sequence joins TRBV6-1 and TRBJ2-7, with D uncertain. Trimming cost V 1 base and J 5 bases, with 12 bases left between them. Germline CDR1 MNHNS, CDR2 SASEGT. CDR3 length equals 14 residues. The CDR3 sequence is CASSEGDESHEQYF. The CDR3 DNA reads as TGTGCCAGCAGTGAAGGGGATGAGTCTCACGAGCAGTACTTC.

This clonotype was observed at least ten times. This chain links TRBV27 with TRBJ2-3; D is ambiguous. The CDR3 has 13 amino acids. The germline V and J ends were trimmed by 1 base and 2 bases, with 4 bases remaining between them. Germline V gene lookup returns CDR1 MNHEY and CDR2 SMNVEV (reference sequence). The CDR3, as DNA: TGTGCCAGCAGTTTATTATACACAGATACGCAGTATTTT. Translation gives CASSLLYTDTQYF.

This chain links TRBV7-9 with TRBJ1-4; 10 bases match TRBD1. Germline trimming cut 4 bases from V and 10 bases from J; bases unmatched to any gene: 12. This CDR3 contains 16 residues. Germline V gene sequence: CDR1 SEHNR, CDR2 FQNEAQ (reference sequence). The CDR3 DNA reads as TGTGCCAGCAGCTCCCACGGCCGACAGGGGGCAGGAAAACTGTTTTTT. This translates into CASSSHGRQGAGKLFF.

This clonotype was observed a few times. This chain links TRBV12-3 or TRBV12-4 with TRBJ1-4; 9 nucleotides align to TRBD1. The CDR3 contains 15 residues. The V segment lost 8 bases and the J segment 6 bases; nucleotides outside the gene matches: 10. CDR3 sequence reads: CASLPPRTGDEKLFF. In nucleotides, the CDR3 is TGTGCCAGCTTACCCCCCCGGACAGGGGATGAAAAACTGTTTTTT.